Below, 3 T cell receptor beta chains from the same sample are listed, as sequenced in a study of blood T cell repertoires in COVID-19. Sequencing used immunoSEQ multiplex PCR; TCRdb keeps in-frame clones, though not all of them. The sample holds 390,000 or so clones; roughly nine tenths are singletons and the top ten take roughly 1%. Material for sequencing was PBMCs or T cells enriched from blood (not recorded which). Receptors were obtained from a man in his late teens or twenties who had recovered from COVID-19.

V and J are TRBV2 and TRBJ1-1; D remains ambiguous. Trimming shortened V by 4 bases and J by 1 base, and 7 bases separated the two germline ends. CDR3 length: 13 amino acids. Germline CDR1 and CDR2: SNHLY and FYNNEI. CDR3 in DNA: TGTGCCAGCAGTGTCGGGGAGAACACTGAAGCTTTCTTT. Translating it yields CASSVGENTEAFF.

J is TRBJ2-1 and V is TRBV11-3; TRBD1 matches 10 bases. Germline assignment: CDR1 SGHNT and CDR2 YENEEA. The junction had 2 bases not matched to a gene; V was cut back by 3 bases and J by 3 bases. CDR3 length equals 15 residues. CDR3 bases: TGTGCCAGCAGCTTGACAGGGGGCGGCTACAATGAGCAGTTCTTC. It translates to CASSLTGGGYNEQFF.

This CDR3 reads CASSYEDRARNSPLHF. The CDR3 nucleotides read TGTGCCAGCAGTTACGAGGACAGGGCGCGGAATTCACCCCTCCACTTT. The V and J genes are TRBV6-5 and TRBJ1-6; 8 nucleotides line up with TRBD1. The CDR3 is 16 residues long. V trimming: 2 bases; J trimming: 7 bases; junction bases outside the gene matches: 7. Germline CDR1 is MNHEY and CDR2 is SVGAGI.